The 8 T cell receptor beta chains below all came from one sample that was sequenced in a study of blood T cell repertoires in COVID-19 (dated by TCRdb to the early 2020s). The library came from the immunoSEQ multiplex PCR assay. Entries here come from immuneACCESS through TCRdb and include only in-frame sequences with V and J called. Some clones fail to appear in such tables; in the studies checked, an unresolved V gene covers under half of the shortfall, and the cause of the remainder is unknown. The sample records 170,000 or so clones, about 86% of which are singletons. Approximately 7% of the sample goes to the ten largest clones. The sample consisted of peripheral blood. These receptors came from a man aged 50-60 years with active or convalescent COVID-19.

The J gene is TRBJ2-5, the V gene TRBV6-1; tentatively, D is TRBD1 (6 bases). Trimming cost V 3 bases and J 5 bases, with 19 bases left between them. This CDR3 comprises 16 residues. Per the germline V gene, CDR1 is MNHNS and CDR2 is SASEGT. This CDR3 is CASSDSGRGIWETQYF. The CDR3 DNA reads as TGTGCCAGCAGTGATTCGGGCAGGGGTATTTGGGAGACCCAGTACTTC.

This chain uses TRBV28 with TRBJ1-2, with D tentatively TRBD1 (6 bases). Trimming pared 7 bases from V and 4 bases from J, leaving 19 bases between. The CDR3 is made up of 15 amino acids. CDR1 is MDHEN and CDR2 is SYDVKM in the germline V gene. For the CDR3, the DNA is TGTGCCAGCACTCCTAGGGGGTTAAGTCGCTATGGCTACACCTTC. This sequence encodes CASTPRGLSRYGYTF.

This clone has a single count. The chain links TRBV27 to TRBJ1-5; 7 bases line up with TRBD1. This CDR3 contains 15 residues. Germline V gives CDR1 MNHEY, CDR2 SMNVEV (reference sequence). V lost 7 bases, J lost 8 bases, and 14 bases stayed unmatched. In DNA, the CDR3 is TGTGCCAGCAAACGACTAGACAGGGCCTCTGAGCCCCAGCATTTT. Translating it yields CASKRLDRASEPQHF.

This clone was recorded once. The V gene is TRBV7-2, the J gene TRBJ2-4; 7 bases match TRBD1. The V and J ends lost 0 bases and 13 bases, in that order; junction bases with no gene match: 9. CDR1 is SGHTA, CDR2 FQGNSA, per germline. This CDR3 has 14 amino acids. The CDR3 spells CASSLAPTGPRQYF. DNA for the CDR3: TGTGCCAGCAGCTTAGCGCCGACAGGGCCTAGGCAGTACTTC.

V is TRBV9 and J is TRBJ1-6; 8 bases line up with TRBD1. J was trimmed by 10 bases and V by 4 bases; bases with no gene match: 7. The CDR3 is 14 amino acids. Germline CDR1 reads SGDLS; CDR2 reads YYNGEE. The DNA for the CDR3 is TGTGCCAGCAGCTCAGGACAGGGAAGGTCACCCCTCCACTTT. It translates to CASSSGQGRSPLHF.

The rearrangement links TRBV7-2 to TRBJ2-2; TRBD2 matches at 10 bases. V trimming: 3 bases; J trimming: 7 bases; junction bases outside the gene matches: 14. This CDR3 spans 18 amino acids. Germline lookup yields CDR1 SGHTA and CDR2 FQGNSA. The DNA of the CDR3 is TGTGCCAGCAGCTTGGCACCAACCAGCGGGAGGGCCATCGGGGAGCTGTTTTTT. Translation: CASSLAPTSGRAIGELFF.

This clone was seen just once. The V call is TRBV9, the J call TRBJ1-5; D is perhaps TRBD1 (5 bases). The CDR3 sequence is 14 residues long. V lost 4 bases and J 3 bases, leaving 11 bases between the germline ends. Germline loops: CDR1 SGDLS, CDR2 YYNGEE. The DNA of the CDR3 is TGTGCCAGCAGCACGACAGCAATCAATCAGCCCCAGCATTTT. It encodes CASSTTAINQPQHF.

The chain links TRBV7-6 to TRBJ2-2; no reliable D call. CDR3 length equals 16 residues. V lost 1 base to trimming and J lost 0 bases, with 9 bases between them. CDR1 and CDR2 from the germline V gene are SGHVS and FNYEAQ. CDR3 loop: CASSLGQVSNTGELFF. CDR3 sequence (DNA): TGTGCCAGCAGCTTAGGTCAGGTATCGAACACCGGGGAGCTGTTTTTT. Based on the CDR3 plus reference TRBV7-6 and TRBJ2-2, the full variable domain is GAGVSQSPRYKVTKRGQDVALRCDPISGHVSLYWYRQALGQGPEFLTYFNYEAQQDKSGLPNDRFSAERPEGSISTLTIQRTEQRDSAMYRCASSLGQVSNTGELFFGEGSRLTVL.